The present T cell receptor (beta chain) was sequenced within a study of spatial heterogeneity in lung cancer. Study-wide context: The count of detected beta-chain sequences consistently exceeded that of alpha-chain sequences.

The study's findings and limits: The appearance of ubiquitous expanded tumor TCRs in blood was greater at resection than follow-up.

This CDR3 region has 15 residues. The ends lost 5 bases at V and 2 bases at J; junction bases unmatched: 4. CDR1 and CDR2 (germline): SGHTA, FQGTGA. This sample's time point: blood at routine non-recurrence follow-up after resection. By proportion, this clonotype is medium-sized. The antigen remains unidentified. One entry per CDR3 protein, called by TCRdb with MiXCR from the 5' RACE reads. The sample contains about 1,700 distinct CDR3 sequences, about 20% of which appear only once. The V call is TRBV7-3, the J call TRBJ2-1, with TRBD2 matching 9 bases. This TCR was recovered from a male donor with early-stage non-small cell lung cancer. The sample consisted of PBMCs, taken at follow-up. The DNA of the CDR3 is TGTGCCAGCAGCCCTCTAGCGGGGCCCTACAATGAGCAGTTCTTC. Protein product: CASSPLAGPYNEQFF.